This entry describes one T cell receptor beta chain. The antigen is undetermined. This CDR3 region has 16 residues. J was trimmed by 2 bases and V by 4 bases; bases with no gene match: 10. The germline CDR1 and CDR2 sequences are MNHNS and SASEGT. The sample comes from a study of blood T cells in healthy people across ages. General study points: Donors of long life had a larger count of naive CD4+ cells and greater diversity than aged donors.

The authors ran a second PCR of 7 to 11 cycles using a sample-barcoded 5' primer and a J-beta primer mix. TCRdb recomputed calls from the 5' RACE reads with MiXCR, one row per CDR3 protein. The table has roughly 2 million distinct CDR3 sequences, around 50% seen once. Sequencing was performed on blood. This chain joins TRBV6-1 and TRBJ2-5; 7 bases are a match to TRBD1. This TCR derives from a woman in her forties in good health. CDR3 loop: CASSARQGLIQETQYF. CDR3 nucleotides: TGTGCCAGCAGTGCCCGACAGGGTCTGATACAAGAGACCCAGTACTTC.